The 7 T cell receptor beta chains given below trace back to one sample, sequenced in a study of T cells after yellow fever vaccination. TCRdb re-called the 5' RACE reads through MiXCR, storing one row per CDR3 protein. This sample carries 510,000 or so distinct CDR3 sequences, roughly a fifth of them seen once, and the ten largest clones take 13% to 15%. Here the sequenced sample was PBMCs, taken 15 days after the yellow fever booster vaccination. The receptors originated from a man younger than 40 who received the YFV17D yellow fever vaccine.

Worth noting for this clonotype: The CDR3 carries no conserved terminal phenylalanine or tryptophan, so it likely arises from a read error. The chain carries TRBV12-3 or TRBV12-4 and TRBJ2-4; D not certain. The CDR3 spans 14 residues. V lost 2 bases, J lost 3 bases, and 8 bases lay in between. CDR3 region: CASSLWGGKNIQYL. The CDR3 DNA sequence: TGTGCCAGCAGTTTATGGGGTGGCAAAAACATTCAGTACTTG.

The V gene is TRBV7-2, the J gene TRBJ2-3, with 7 bases matching TRBD1. CDR1 and CDR2 from the germline V gene are SGHTA and FQGNSA. CDR3 length equals 16 residues. V dropped 5 bases and J dropped 0; count of bases not matched to a gene: 8. The CDR3 sequence: CASSTRHRGSTDTQYF. The CDR3 DNA reads as TGTGCCAGCAGCACGCGTCACAGGGGAAGCACAGATACGCAGTATTTT. Together with reference TRBV7-2 and TRBJ2-3, the CDR3 gives the full variable domain: GAGVSQSPSNKVTEKGKDVELRCDPISGHTALYWYRQSLGQGLEFLIYFQGNSAPDKSGLPSDRFSAERTGGSVSTLTIQRTQQEDSAVYLCASSTRHRGSTDTQYFGPGTRLTVL.

The chain links TRBV28 to TRBJ1-5; D possibly corresponds to TRBD1 (5 bases). CDR1 is MDHEN and CDR2 is SYDVKM in the germline V gene. The CDR3 has 13 amino acids. With 7 bases removed from V and 4 bases from J, the gap between germline ends came to 11 bases. For the CDR3, the DNA is TGTGCCAGCAACCCGGGGGGAAATCAGCCCCAGCATTTT. Protein product: CASNPGGNQPQHF.

This clonotype was counted a few times. The V call is TRBV10-3, the J call TRBJ2-3; D might be TRBD1 (6 bases). CDR1 is ENHRY and CDR2 is SYGVKD in the germline V gene. V dropped 5 bases and J dropped 4 bases, with 13 bases sitting between them. This CDR3 region has 14 residues. As DNA, the CDR3 is TGTGCCATCAGTCCAGGGGCCCGCGCAGATACGCAGTATTTT. Residues: CAISPGARADTQYF.

The sample holds a few counts of this clonotype. The CDR3 here is CSVGTYVEQYF. CDR3 sequence (DNA): TGCAGCGTTGGAACCTATGTGGAGCAGTACTTC. The chain links TRBV29-1 to TRBJ2-7, with D unclear. V dropped 4 bases and J dropped 7 bases, with 11 bases sitting between them. The CDR3 has 11 amino acids. From germline, CDR1 is SQVTM and CDR2 ANQGSEA.

This clonotype was seen a handful of times. V usage is TRBV5-6 and J usage is TRBJ1-1; D unresolved. The V gene's germline CDR1 is SGHDT and CDR2 YYEEEE. CDR3 length equals 15 residues. V lost 3 bases and J 4 bases, leaving 16 bases between the germline ends. The CDR3 DNA follows: TGTGCCAGCAGCTCCTGGAAGGACTTGGTCACTGAAGCTTTCTTT. Encoded protein: CASSSWKDLVTEAFF.

The DNA for the CDR3 is TGTGCCAGCGGAGAGGTTTTGGGAGAGACCCAGTACTTC. Its translation: CASGEVLGETQYF. J is TRBJ2-5 and V is TRBV25-1; no clear D. This CDR3 is 13 amino acids long. Germline V gene lookup returns CDR1 MGHDK and CDR2 SYGVNS. V lost 8 bases and J lost 4, with 14 bases in between.